The rows below give T cell receptor beta chains drawn from one sample of a study of cytomegalovirus exposure and HLA in healthy donors. Here immunoSEQ multiplex PCR was the method, and the copy in TCRdb shows in-frame clones only, minus some. The sample has about 160,000 clones; around 86% are singletons. The sample consisted of PBMCs. The receptor source for this set is a girl under 10 years old in good health and CMV-seropositive. CDR3s include the opening cysteine and the closing phenylalanine or tryptophan. Each record gives: D gene, J gene, V gene, clone size, CDR3 protein, CDR3 DNA. D genes are given only for firm matches. Some rows mark clone size as missing; the rest say once, few, many or name a class of expanded clone.

D: TRBD2
J: TRBJ2-7
V: TRBV7-9
size: few
CDR3: CASSPQRGPYEQYF
DNA: TGTGCCAGCAGCCCACAGCGGGGACCCTACGAGCAGTACTTC

D: NA
J: TRBJ2-5
V: TRBV10-1
size: NA
CDR3: CASSEGQLETQYF
DNA: TGCGCCAGCAGTGAGGGTCAGTTGGAGACCCAGTACTTC

D: NA
J: TRBJ2-7
V: TRBV27
size: NA
CDR3: CASSLDSDSSYEQYF
DNA: TGTGCCAGCAGTCTTGACAGCGATAGCTCCTACGAGCAGTACTTC

D: TRBD1
J: TRBJ1-1
V: TRBV4-2
size: once
CDR3: CASSQGGTGTTEAFF
DNA: TGTGCCAGCAGCCAAGGCGGGACAGGGACCACTGAAGCTTTCTTT

D: NA
J: TRBJ1-1
V: TRBV7-2
size: NA
CDR3: CASSLVQGLSLTEAFF
DNA: TGTGCCAGCAGCCTCGTTCAGGGGCTCTCTCTCACTGAAGCTTTCTTT

D: TRBD1
J: TRBJ2-7
V: TRBV12-5
size: NA
CDR3: CASGLVRRQGGWWEQYF
DNA: TGTGCTAGTGGTTTGGTTCGTCGACAGGGGGGTTGGTGGGAGCAGTACTTC

D: TRBD2
J: TRBJ2-7
V: TRBV5-6
size: NA
CDR3: CASSSLGLASSYEQYF
DNA: TGTGCCAGCAGCTCCCTCGGACTAGCGAGTTCCTACGAGCAGTACTTC

D: TRBD2
J: TRBJ2-5
V: TRBV6-5
size: once
CDR3: CASTRTSQETQYF
DNA: TGTGCCAGCACCAGGACTAGCCAAGAGACCCAGTACTTC

D: NA
J: TRBJ2-1
V: TRBV6-1
size: NA
CDR3: CASSELGAPYNEQFF
DNA: TGTGCCAGCAGTGAACTGGGAGCCCCATACAATGAGCAGTTCTTC

D: NA
J: TRBJ1-1
V: TRBV7-2
size: NA
CDR3: CASSSGHLMNTEAFF
DNA: TGTGCCAGCAGCTCGGGACACCTCATGAACACTGAAGCTTTCTTT

D: TRBD1
J: TRBJ1-1
V: TRBV7-6
size: NA
CDR3: CASSRITGDTEAFF
DNA: TGTGCCAGCAGCCGAATCACAGGGGACACTGAAGCTTTCTTT

D: TRBD2
J: TRBJ2-7
V: TRBV29-1
size: NA
CDR3: CSVETSGVYEQYF
DNA: TGCAGCGTTGAGACTAGCGGGGTCTACGAGCAGTACTTC

D: NA
J: TRBJ1-1
V: TRBV30
size: NA
CDR3: CAWMPRGGGAFF
DNA: TGTGCCTGGATGCCGCGGGGCGGGGGGGCTTTCTTT

D: TRBD1
J: TRBJ1-3
V: TRBV18
size: NA
CDR3: CASSPMRGLQGAGNTIYF
DNA: TGTGCCAGCTCACCGATGCGGGGACTACAGGGGGCCGGAAACACCATATATTTT

D: NA
J: TRBJ1-1
V: TRBV6-5
size: NA
CDR3: CASSYSIGRGNTEAFF
DNA: TGTGCCAGCAGTTACTCAATAGGGCGGGGGAACACTGAAGCTTTCTTT

D: TRBD2
J: TRBJ2-5
V: TRBV5-6
size: NA
CDR3: CASSLEAGLAGGKTQYF
DNA: TGTGCCAGCAGCTTGGAAGCTGGACTAGCGGGAGGGAAGACCCAGTACTTC

D: NA
J: TRBJ2-3
V: TRBV12-2
size: NA
CDR3: CASRLGLAESSTDTQYF
DNA: TGTGCAAGTCGCTTAGGACTAGCGGAATCTAGCACAGATACGCAGTATTTT

D: NA
J: TRBJ2-5
V: TRBV7-8
size: once
CDR3: CASSSLTSQETQYF
DNA: TGTGCCAGCAGCTCTCTAACTAGTCAAGAGACCCAGTACTTC

D: NA
J: TRBJ2-7
V: TRBV7-9
size: once
CDR3: CASSLGFGLNGQYF
DNA: TGTGCCAGCAGCTTAGGTTTCGGGTTGAACGGGCAGTACTTC

D: TRBD1
J: TRBJ2-7
V: TRBV28
size: NA
CDR3: CASSAPQGGTGPYEQYF
DNA: TGTGCCAGCAGTGCCCCTCAGGGGGGGACAGGGCCCTACGAGCAGTACTTC

D: NA
J: TRBJ2-7
V: TRBV28
size: NA
CDR3: CASSRDFLTAYEQYF
DNA: TGTGCCAGCAGCCGGGACTTTCTTACCGCTTACGAGCAGTACTTC

D: NA
J: TRBJ1-5
V: TRBV18
size: NA
CDR3: CASSPPSRGTQHF
DNA: TGTGCCAGCTCACCACCGAGTCGAGGGACCCAGCATTTT

D: NA
J: TRBJ2-3
V: TRBV5-1
size: NA
CDR3: CASSLAGADTQYF
DNA: TGCGCCAGCAGCTTGGCCGGAGCAGATACGCAGTATTTT

D: TRBD2
J: TRBJ2-2
V: TRBV11-2
size: NA
CDR3: CASSLRLADHTGELFF
DNA: TGTGCCAGCAGCTTACGGCTAGCGGATCACACCGGGGAGCTGTTTTTT

D: TRBD2
J: TRBJ2-5
V: TRBV13
size: NA
CDR3: CASSPRYAGGGETQYF
DNA: TGTGCCAGCAGCCCACGTTATGCGGGAGGTGGAGAGACCCAGTACTTC

D: TRBD2
J: TRBJ2-3
V: TRBV5-1
size: NA
CDR3: CASSLATSGGGDTQYF
DNA: TGCGCCAGCAGCTTGGCCACTAGCGGGGGAGGGGATACGCAGTATTTT

D: TRBD2
J: TRBJ2-3
V: TRBV4-2
size: NA
CDR3: CASSQRPTSGSASTDTQYF
DNA: TGTGCCAGCAGCCAGAGACCGACTAGCGGGAGCGCTAGCACAGATACGCAGTATTTT

D: TRBD1
J: TRBJ2-7
V: TRBV6-5
size: NA
CDR3: CASSQDRAENEQYF
DNA: TGTGCCAGCAGCCAGGACAGGGCCGAGAACGAGCAGTACTTC

D: TRBD2
J: TRBJ2-7
V: TRBV6-6
size: NA
CDR3: CASSYGLAGGEQYF
DNA: TGTGCCAGCAGTTATGGACTAGCGGGTGGCGAGCAGTACTTC

D: NA
J: TRBJ2-7
V: TRBV4-1
size: NA
CDR3: CASSQDPGLGYEQYF
DNA: TGCGCCAGCAGCCAAGATCCGGGTTTAGGCTACGAGCAGTACTTC

D: NA
J: TRBJ2-7
V: TRBV7-9
size: NA
CDR3: CASSLASGSSYEQYF
DNA: TGTGCCAGCAGCTTAGCGTCCGGGAGCTCCTACGAGCAGTACTTC